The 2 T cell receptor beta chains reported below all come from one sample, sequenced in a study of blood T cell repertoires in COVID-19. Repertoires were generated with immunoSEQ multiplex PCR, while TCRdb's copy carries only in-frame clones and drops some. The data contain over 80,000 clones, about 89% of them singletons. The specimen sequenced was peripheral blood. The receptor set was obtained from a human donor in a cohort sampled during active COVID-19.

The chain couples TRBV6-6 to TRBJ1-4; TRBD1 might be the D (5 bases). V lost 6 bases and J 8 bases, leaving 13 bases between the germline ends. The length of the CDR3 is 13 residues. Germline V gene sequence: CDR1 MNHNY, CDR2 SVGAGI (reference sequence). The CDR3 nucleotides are TGTGCCAGCAGCCCCGCGGGGGGGGAAAAACTGTTTTTT. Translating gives CASSPAGGEKLFF.

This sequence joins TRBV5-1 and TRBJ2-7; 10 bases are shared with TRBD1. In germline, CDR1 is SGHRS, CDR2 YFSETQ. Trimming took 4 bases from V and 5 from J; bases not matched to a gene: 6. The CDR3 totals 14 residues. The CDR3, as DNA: TGCGCCAGCAGCGCCGGGACAGGGGTCAACGAGCAGTACTTC. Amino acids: CASSAGTGVNEQYF. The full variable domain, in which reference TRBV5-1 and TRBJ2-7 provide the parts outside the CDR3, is KAGVTQTPRYLIKTRGQQVTLSCSPISGHRSVSWYQQTPGQGLQFLFEYFSETQRNKGNFPGRFSGRQFSNSRSEMNVSTLELGDSALYLCASSAGTGVNEQYFGPGTRLTVT.